Listed here are 2 T cell receptor beta chains from one sample, sequenced in a study of radiation and T cells in renal cell carcinoma. The data were produced by immunoSEQ multiplex PCR, yet TCRdb's version contains in-frame clones alone and is incomplete. The data hold under 100,000 clones, with approximately 82% observed a single time. Time point: blood 4 weeks post-SBRT, at nephrectomy. Regarding treatment: 15 Gy SBRT to primary tumor, nephrectomy 4 weeks later. The starting material was blood, obtained from a patient whose treatment included radiotherapy and nephrectomy. These receptors all stem from a man in his 60s with renal cell carcinoma.

J is TRBJ2-3 and V is TRBV19; tentatively, D is TRBD1 (8 bases). The germline V gene has CDR1 LNHDA and CDR2 SQIVND (reference sequence). V dropped 10 bases and J dropped 2 bases, with 19 bases sitting between them. The CDR3 is 15 residues long. DNA for the CDR3: TGTGCCACCATCGGACAGGGAGGGTTCACAGATACGCAGTATTTT. Translation gives CATIGQGGFTDTQYF.

The gene calls are TRBV2 and TRBJ2-6; no firm D call. The V end lost 3 bases, the J end lost 0 bases, and 12 bases lay between the germline ends. The CDR3 runs to 17 residues. The germline V gene encodes CDR1 SNHLY and CDR2 FYNNEI. The CDR3 DNA reads as TGTGCCAGCAGTGAGTCGGGCGGTTTCTCTGGGGCCAACGTCCTGACTTTC. Residues: CASSESGGFSGANVLTF. The entire variable domain, with the rest obtained from reference TRBV2 and TRBJ2-6, is as follows: EPEVTQTPSHQVTQMGQEVILRCVPISNHLYFYWYRQILGQKVEFLVSFYNNEISEKSEIFDDQFSVERPDGSNFTLKIRSTKLEDSAMYFCASSESGGFSGANVLTFGAGSRLTVL.